These 8 T cell receptor beta chains were all obtained from the same sample, sequenced in a study of cytomegalovirus exposure and HLA in healthy donors. Primers included in the PCR were 60 Vbeta and 13 Jbeta primers. The method was immunoSEQ multiplex PCR; TCRdb's version includes in-frame clones alone and lacks a portion of them. This sample carries approximately 100,000 clones, around 82% of them seen once, and the ten largest clones take around 10%. The sequenced material came from PBMCs. The receptors derive from a woman aged 18-29 years in good health and CMV-seropositive.

The chain combines TRBV6-5 with TRBJ1-1; D gene ambiguous. V was pared by 7 bases and J by 4 bases, with 16 bases between. CDR1 and CDR2 (germline): MNHEY, SVGAGI. This CDR3 region has 14 residues. CDR3 region: CASIQPGIGTEAFF. CDR3 DNA sequence: TGTGCCAGCATCCAACCGGGGATAGGCACTGAAGCTTTCTTT.

The chain combines TRBV27 with TRBJ1-3, with a possible D match to TRBD1 (5 bases). Germline CDR1 MNHEY, CDR2 SMNVEV (reference sequence). The V end was cut by 0 bases, the J end by 0 bases, with 12 bases between. The CDR3 totals 17 residues. CDR3 sequence (DNA): TGTGCCAGCAGTTTATCGGTGGACACTTACTCTGGAAACACCATATATTTT. Translated, it gives CASSLSVDTYSGNTIYF.

V is TRBV28 and J is TRBJ1-1, with D unresolved. Trimming stripped 5 bases from V and 7 bases from J, with 11 bases between. From germline, CDR1 is MDHEN and CDR2 SYDVKM. CDR3 length: 12 residues. In DNA, the CDR3 is TGTGCCAGCAGTAACTCCGCGGGTGAAGCTTTCTTT. Protein product: CASSNSAGEAFF.

V gene TRBV27 combines with J gene TRBJ2-6, with 9 positions matching TRBD2. V lost 6 bases, J lost 1 base, and 7 bases stayed unmatched. The CDR3 is 17 residues long. From germline, CDR1 is MNHEY and CDR2 SMNVEV (reference sequence). Here the CDR3 reads CASRPGLAGSGANVLTF. In DNA form, the CDR3 reads TGTGCCAGCAGGCCGGGACTAGCTGGATCTGGGGCCAACGTCCTGACTTTC.

The chain is built from TRBV7-9 and TRBJ1-1; D is undetermined. Trimming removed 6 bases at V and 4 bases at J, with 15 bases between. The CDR3 extends over 14 amino acids. From germline, CDR1 is SEHNR and CDR2 FQNEAQ (reference sequence). The DNA for the CDR3 is TGTGCCAGCAGTTTTACGAGGCAGAGCACTGAAGCTTTCTTT. This translates into CASSFTRQSTEAFF. Full variable domain (rest looked up from reference TRBV7-9 and TRBJ1-1): DTGVSQNPRHKITKRGQNVTFRCDPISEHNRLYWYRQTLGQGPEFLTYFQNEAQLEKSRLLSDRFSAERPKGSFSTLEIQRTEQGDSAMYLCASSFTRQSTEAFFGQGTRLTVV.

This rearrangement joins TRBV9 to TRBJ2-7, with TRBD2 matching over 7 bases. The V gene's germline CDR1 is SGDLS and CDR2 YYNGEE. With V trimmed by 2 bases and J by 7 bases, 9 bases remained unmatched. The CDR3 extends over 14 amino acids. The CDR3 region is CASSVGLPTGEQYF. Here the CDR3 DNA reads TGTGCCAGCAGCGTGGGACTACCCACGGGGGAGCAGTACTTC.

This chain's CDR3 is CASSLGQFYEQYF. CDR3 DNA sequence: TGCGCCAGCAGCCTCGGACAGTTCTACGAGCAGTACTTC. The chain links TRBV4-1 to TRBJ2-7; tentative D call: TRBD1 (6 bases). V lost 4 bases and J 3 bases, leaving 10 bases between the germline ends. The CDR3 consists of 13 residues. Per the germline V gene, CDR1 is MGHRA and CDR2 is YSYEKL.

The chain carries TRBV5-1 and TRBJ1-2, with a possible D match to TRBD1 (6 bases). V lost 0 bases to trimming and J lost 6 bases, with 15 bases between them. Germline lookup yields CDR1 SGHRS and CDR2 YFSETQ. The CDR3 runs to 15 residues. CDR3 sequence: CASSLGSGVEDGYTF. The CDR3 DNA reads as TGCGCCAGCAGCTTGGGGTCAGGGGTTGAGGATGGCTACACCTTC.